This T cell receptor (beta chain) was obtained from a study of CXCR3-negative and CXCR3-positive naive CD8 T cells. Study-wide results and caveats: Naive subsets showed comparable surface CD5, and TCR interaction strength was also inferred from TRB CDR3 physicochemistry. CXCR3-positive naive cells carried more hydrophobic TRB CDR3s than CXCR3-negative naive cells did.

As regards this clonotype: Its antigen is not identified.

5' RACE with UMI labels generated the TRB cDNA libraries. TCRdb re-analyzed the 5' RACE reads; it lists each CDR3 protein once, without DNA. This repertoire includes tens of thousands of distinct CDR3 sequences. Per germline, CDR1 MRHNA and CDR2 SNTAGT. CDR3 length: 15 amino acids. The sequence was collected from a human donor in good health. Some clones in this sample may be carry-over from other donors' samples. The sample taken for sequencing was naive CXCR3+ CD8+ T cells from blood. Subset noted: CD45RO-CCR7+CD27+CD95- naive CD8+ T cells expressing CXCR3 (TNR3+). The genes are TRBV6-4 and TRBJ2-1; TCRdb's D gene call, TRBD1, goes unchecked for lack of DNA. CDR3 in amino acids: CASSARTGGADEQFF.